This TCR beta chain was recovered during a study of Graves' ophthalmopathy and Graves' hyperthyroidism. In this sample, this clonotype turned up once. There are 14 residues in the CDR3. Germline V gives CDR1 SGHVS, CDR2 FQNEAQ. Amplified TCR beta CDR3 regions were obtained using RNA transcripts as template. HTBI primers primed a first-round RT-PCR, and a second-round multiplex PCR followed. In TCRdb, the multiplex PCR reads were re-called with MiXCR into one record per CDR3 protein. The sample carries around 1,200,000 distinct CDR3 sequences, about 38% recorded once. The sequenced sample was peripheral blood or thyroid tissue (not recorded which). This chain connects TRBV7-8 to TRBJ2-7; D is uncertain. The DNA end is a closer match to TRBJ2-5, so the J assignment may be wrong. This TCR was sampled from an adult man with Graves' hyperthyroidism. The CDR3 DNA is TGTGCCAGCAGCTCGGTAGGAAGGGCAGAGACCCAGTACTTC. It encodes CASSSVGRAETQYF.